This TCR beta chain was identified during a study of blood T cells in healthy people across ages. Sample-barcoded 5' priming and a J-beta primer mix drove a second PCR of roughly 6 to 12 cycles. TCRdb recomputed calls from the 5' RACE reads with MiXCR, one row per CDR3 protein. The sample contains just under 900,000 distinct CDR3 sequences, more than 25% of which appear only once. CDR3 length equals 18 residues. Trimming pared 3 bases from V and 0 bases from J, leaving 18 bases between. CDR1 and CDR2 from the germline V gene are SGHVS and FQNEAQ. In this sample, this clonotype turned up a few times. The sequence was obtained from a woman older than 75 in good health. The sample was blood. V is TRBV7-8 and J is TRBJ1-3; D may be TRBD1 (6 bases). CDR3 in amino acids: CASSLPEGGEFSGNTIYF. Here the CDR3 DNA reads TGTGCCAGCAGCTTGCCCGAGGGGGGGGAATTCTCTGGAAACACCATATATTTT.